This note documents a single T cell receptor (beta chain) sequence. Its antigen is currently not known. No qualities accompany the bases; no much larger clone lies one base away. V is trimmed back by 3 bases and J by 4 bases, and the junction contains 6 bases that no gene match accounts for. Taken from cysteine to phenylalanine, the CDR3 has 16 residues. Here the CDR3 DNA is all that survives: 48 bases in frame from base 1. CDR1 is given as SGHNT and CDR2 as YYREEE, both from the germline V gene (reference sequence). This sample was taken from a study of vaccination and CD4 T cells after COVID-19 (dated by TCRdb to 2022 to 2024). About the study as a whole: In the convalescent cohort there were six males and four females, among whom were two Hispanic individuals, seven Caucasians, two Asians and one multiracial person. As controls, cultures received a CEFX viral epitope pool (the positive control), an HIV-1 Nef peptide pool (the negative control), or no peptide at all. Participants got two doses of the Pfizer-BioNTech BNT162b2 vaccine (n=8) or two doses of the Moderna mRNA-1273 vaccine (n=2). Culture stimuli were overlapping spike peptide pools from SARS-CoV-2 and from the common cold coronaviruses HCoV-NL63, HCoV-OC43 and HCoV-229E. The time from the second vaccine dose to post-vaccine blood sampling had a median of roughly 77 days and ranged from about 14 to 250 days. Post-COVID blood samples from convalescent patients were collected a median of roughly 100 days after diagnosis, with a range of about 35 to 161 days. The spike-specific CD4+ TCR repertoire was compared before and after mRNA vaccination in approximately ten COVID-19 convalescent patients and several infection-naive healthy vaccine recipients. Study-wide conclusions, independent of this receptor: In convalescent patients, a median around 86% of post-vaccine SARS-CoV-2-reactive clones were detected only after vaccination, and vaccine-specific priming was suggested by this finding. The study included relatively few convalescent patients and did not analyze early timepoints after natural infection. In convalescent patients, nearly all vaccine-specific clones (304 of 307) were found to be mono-reactive for SARS-CoV-2 spike rather than cross-reactive with common cold coronaviruses. The median count of SARS-CoV-2-reactive clonotypes went up from about 23 after infection to 30 to 40 after vaccination, although the change was not significant.

The sample's treatment or condition, from its label and the paper: approximately 9-day PBMC culture with coronavirus spike peptide pools or control peptides (ViraFEST assay). The ViraFEST assay was used in the study, in which antigen-specific T cells were expanded with peptide pools and expanded clonotypes were subsequently identified by TCR sequencing. The absence of prior SARS-CoV-2 infection in healthy vaccine recipients was confirmed by negative nucleocapsid antibody tests before and after vaccination. Each well held approximately 2 million PBMCs cultured in IMDM containing around 5.1% human AB serum and around 10 IU/ml IL-2, with 8.5 to 10 ug/ml peptide pools added. On days 3 and 7, half of the culture medium was replaced with fresh IL-2-containing medium. CD4+ T cells were isolated after about nine days of culture through negative selection using the EasySep CD4+ T cell isolation kit. Ficoll-Paque Plus gradient centrifugation was used to isolate PBMCs from whole blood, and the isolated PBMCs were then either used fresh or cryopreserved at -140C. Culture conditions were generally each tested in triplicate wells.

The library relied on PCR. DNA from cultured CD4+ T cells underwent TCR sequencing with the Oncomine TCR Beta short-read assay at the Johns Hopkins FTIC core. Genomic DNA was extracted from the cultured CD4+ T cells with the QIAamp micro DNA kit. Oncomine TCR Beta libraries from cultured CD4+ T cells were pooled using unique dual indexes and sequenced on an Illumina iSeq 100. In the original analysis: Non-productive sequences were removed, and CDR3s that did not start with C, did not end with F or W, or were shorter than 7 amino acids were discarded. Antigen-specific clonotypes were identified with the MANAFEST web application by comparing peptide-stimulated wells with reference and other culture wells. Positive clones required FDR below 0.05, an odds ratio above 5, and productive frequency above 0.1% in at least two of three replicate wells. A clonotype was classed as cross-reactive if the clonotype showed significant expansion both in SARS-CoV-2 spike wells and in at least one common cold coronavirus spike condition. Using R version 3.6.1, CDR3 homology was evaluated through Levenshtein distances (stringdist) along with unrooted phylogenetic trees (ape). TCRdb itself trimmed the public reads at Q25 with fastp, ran MiXCR and retained productive beta chains. Each entry merges the rows of one CDR3 protein and shows their most common DNA and genes. The V and J calls reflect TCRdb's pipeline rather than the authors' work. The sample table holds nearly 20,000 distinct CDR3 sequences, of which around 80% were seen once. 17% of the sample comes from the top ten.

The material was CD4+ T cells from blood, cultured in vitro, obtained after SARS-CoV-2 vaccination. The sequence joins TRBV5-4 to TRBJ2-7, and 14 junction bases match TRBD2. The origin of this receptor is a human donor who received a COVID-19 vaccine. The nucleotide sequence reads as follows: TGTGCCAGCAGCTCAGGACTAGCGGGGGGACGGTACGAGCAGTACTTC. This sequence encodes CASSSGLAGGRYEQYF.